The 29 T cell receptor beta chains in this list originate from one sample, sequenced in a study of cytomegalovirus exposure and HLA in healthy donors. Clones were read by immunoSEQ multiplex PCR, and TCRdb kept only the in-frame ones, dropping some. The sample gives 200,000 or so clones, more than 75% of which show up once; around 7% is in the top ten. Material: PBMCs. These receptors all stem from a man between 18 and 35 years old in good health and CMV-seropositive.

In its sample, this clone was seen a few times. This chain connects TRBV29-1 to TRBJ2-1; 8 bases match TRBD2. Germline V gene data show CDR1 as SQVTM and CDR2 as ANQGSEA. The CDR3 runs to 12 residues. The trim removed 6 bases at V and 10 bases at J, leaving 8 bases unmatched. The chain's CDR3 is CSVREGRGEQFF. CDR3 nucleotide sequence: TGCAGCGTCCGGGAGGGCCGGGGGGAGCAGTTCTTC.

This sequence joins TRBV4-1 and TRBJ2-7; 11 positions agree with TRBD2. V trimming: 0 bases; J trimming: 0 bases; junction bases outside the gene matches: 7. The CDR3 spans 18 residues. Germline assignment: CDR1 MGHRA and CDR2 YSYEKL. The CDR3 sequence is CASSQEVLAGASSYEQYF. The CDR3 DNA reads as TGCGCCAGCAGCCAAGAAGTACTAGCGGGAGCGAGCTCCTACGAGCAGTACTTC.

The table lists this clone with a count of one. The chain is built from TRBV6-6 and TRBJ2-7; maybe TRBD1 (6 bases). The CDR3 length is 13 residues. CDR1 MNHNY and CDR2 SVGAGI come from the germline V gene (reference sequence). V lost 6 bases, J lost 4 bases, and 13 bases lay in between. CDR3 residues: CASSPDRRYEQYF. CDR3 nucleotides: TGTGCCAGCAGCCCCGACAGGAGATACGAGCAGTACTTC.

This chain uses TRBV11-3 with TRBJ2-3; D is undetermined. CDR1 is SGHNT and CDR2 is YENEEA in the germline V gene. Trimming shortened V by 5 bases and J by 3 bases, and 9 bases separated the two germline ends. This CDR3 has 13 amino acids. CDR3 bases: TGTGCCAGCAGCCATCCCGAGACAGATACGCAGTATTTT. Protein: CASSHPETDTQYF. The variable domain in full, completed from reference TRBV11-3 and TRBJ2-3, reads EAGVVQSPRYKIIEKKQPVAFWCNPISGHNTLYWYLQNLGQGPELLIRYENEEAVDDSQLPKDRFSAERLKGVDSTLKIQPAELGDSAVYLCASSHPETDTQYFGPGTRLTVL.

This chain joins TRBV9 and TRBJ1-2, with 8 bases identical to TRBD1. Trimming at V came to 3 bases and at J to 4 bases, leaving 14 bases not matched to a gene. The CDR3 sequence is 17 residues long. The V gene's germline CDR1 is SGDLS and CDR2 YYNGEE. DNA of the CDR3: TGTGCCAGCAGCGCCACGAACGGGACAGGAGGCATCTATGGCTACACCTTC. Translated, it gives CASSATNGTGGIYGYTF.

The rearrangement links TRBV9 to TRBJ2-3, with 9 nucleotides matching TRBD2. Trimming took 1 base from V and 3 from J; bases not matched to a gene: 6. This CDR3 spans 16 amino acids. Germline CDR1 and CDR2: SGDLS and YYNGEE. The CDR3 here is CASSVLSGGWTDTQYF. The CDR3, as DNA: TGTGCCAGCAGCGTACTTAGCGGGGGATGGACAGATACGCAGTATTTT.

CDR3 sequence (DNA): TGTGCCAGCAGCGTAGGTCTAGCGGAGAAAGAGACCCAGTACTTC. This codes for CASSVGLAEKETQYF. The rearrangement links TRBV9 to TRBJ2-5; 7 bases align to TRBD2. The junction had 5 bases not matched to a gene; V was cut back by 0 bases and J by 3 bases. This CDR3 spans 15 amino acids. CDR1 is SGDLS, CDR2 YYNGEE, per germline.

The chain joins TRBV4-1 to TRBJ2-3; no definite D call. V was pared by 1 base and J by 4 bases, with 9 bases between. The V gene's germline CDR1 is MGHRA and CDR2 YSYEKL. This CDR3 has 14 amino acids. The CDR3, as DNA: TGCGCCAGCAGCCAAGCCTTCTCTGCAGATACGCAGTATTTT. Encoded protein: CASSQAFSADTQYF.

This sequence joins TRBV4-1 and TRBJ1-1; D is undetermined. Trimming removed 2 bases at V and 1 base at J, with 11 bases between. The CDR3 is 15 amino acids. Germline CDR1 is MGHRA and CDR2 is YSYEKL. The CDR3 DNA is TGCGCCAGCAGCCAACCCGTCGGGGAGAACACTGAAGCTTTCTTT. The encoded protein is CASSQPVGENTEAFF.

A few counts support this clone. This sequence joins TRBV7-9 and TRBJ1-3; possible D gene TRBD1, 6 bases. CDR3 size: 12 residues. V was pared by 2 bases and J by 7 bases, with 6 bases between. Germline V gene lookup returns CDR1 SEHNR and CDR2 FQNEAQ (reference sequence). CDR3 region: CASSLQGNTIYF. As DNA, the CDR3 is TGTGCCAGCAGCTTACAGGGGAACACCATATATTTT.

This clone was counted once. The gene calls are TRBV5-8 and TRBJ1-1, with TRBD1 as a possible D gene (6 bases). Germline V gene data show CDR1 as SGHTS and CDR2 as YDEGEE. The V end lost 3 bases, the J end lost 2 bases, and 14 bases lay between the germline ends. CDR3 length: 15 amino acids. The CDR3 is CASSYRASINTEAFF. The CDR3 region has the DNA TGTGCCAGCAGCTACAGGGCCTCCATCAACACTGAAGCTTTCTTT.

This chain uses TRBV7-2 with TRBJ2-2; no clear D gene. V lost 1 base, J lost 1 base, and 10 bases lay in between. Germline V lookup: CDR1 SGHTA, CDR2 FQGNSA. The CDR3 contains 16 residues. The CDR3 DNA reads TGTGCCAGCAGCTTAGGCCGCCCAGAGAACACCGGGGAGCTGTTTTTT. Translated, it gives CASSLGRPENTGELFF.

In this sample, this clone turned up once. V usage is TRBV5-1 and J usage is TRBJ1-1, with a possible D match to TRBD1 (5 bases). V was clipped by 2 bases and J by 5 bases, with 10 bases between them. There are 13 residues in the CDR3. Germline loops: CDR1 SGHRS, CDR2 YFSETQ. For the CDR3, the DNA is TGCGCCAGCAGCTTAGGGGTGCAGACTGAAGCTTTCTTT. It codes for CASSLGVQTEAFF.

The chain uses TRBV29-1 and TRBJ2-3; D gene uncertain. Looked up from germline, CDR1 is SQVTM and CDR2 is ANQGSEA. The CDR3 loop spans 12 amino acids. V was cut by 7 bases and J by 0 bases, with 8 bases left in between. For the CDR3, the DNA is TGCAGCGGAGCGACTAGCACAGATACGCAGTATTTT. Protein sequence: CSGATSTDTQYF.

The chain carries TRBV7-9 and TRBJ1-2; no clear D gene. From germline, CDR1 is SEHNR and CDR2 FQNEAQ (reference sequence). The CDR3 loop spans 11 amino acids. V lost 5 bases and J lost 4, with 5 bases in between. CDR3 sequence: CASSRGYGYTF. CDR3 DNA sequence: TGTGCCAGCAGCCGGGGCTATGGCTACACCTTC.

The chain carries TRBV6-1 and TRBJ2-7; unclear D gene. Germline lookup yields CDR1 MNHNS and CDR2 SASEGT. Trimming pared 6 bases from V and 2 bases from J, leaving 17 bases between. This CDR3 is 15 amino acids long. This chain's CDR3 is CASSRSPGGAYEQYF. The CDR3 region has the DNA TGTGCCAGCAGCCGAAGTCCCGGTGGAGCCTACGAGCAGTACTTC.

In its sample, this clone was seen many times. This sequence joins TRBV9 and TRBJ2-1; 10 bases line up with TRBD2. The CDR3 loop spans 16 amino acids. J was trimmed by 4 bases and V by 0 bases; bases with no gene match: 4. In germline, CDR1 is SGDLS, CDR2 YYNGEE. This CDR3 reads CASSVESSGGYNEQFF. The CDR3 bases are TGTGCCAGCAGCGTAGAGTCTAGCGGGGGTTACAATGAGCAGTTCTTC.

J is TRBJ2-1 and V is TRBV6-5; 10 positions agree with TRBD2. Germline trimming cut 1 base from V and 7 bases from J; bases unmatched to any gene: 7. The germline V gene encodes CDR1 MNHEY and CDR2 SVGAGI. The length of the CDR3 is 16 residues. The CDR3 bases are TGTGCCAGCAGTTACTGGTCTAGCGGGAGTAGGAATGAGCAGTTCTTC. As protein: CASSYWSSGSRNEQFF.

V gene TRBV9 combines with J gene TRBJ2-1; 13 bases are shared with TRBD2. The CDR3 contains 16 residues. Germline CDR1 reads SGDLS; CDR2 reads YYNGEE. Trimming at V came to 4 bases and at J to 8 bases, leaving 9 bases not matched to a gene. CDR3 region: CASSPRLAGGVDEQFF. The CDR3, as DNA: TGTGCCAGCAGCCCCCGACTAGCGGGAGGAGTCGATGAGCAGTTCTTC.

In this sample, this clone turned up once. The CDR3 reads CASSLDRGYTEAFF. CDR3 bases: TGCGCCAGCAGCTTGGACAGGGGATACACTGAAGCTTTCTTT. The rearrangement links TRBV5-1 to TRBJ1-1; 7 bases line up with TRBD1. Trimming cost V 0 bases and J 3 bases; bases outside gene matches: 2. The germline gives CDR1 SGHRS, CDR2 YFSETQ. This CDR3 comprises 14 residues.

The chain is built from TRBV5-4 and TRBJ2-1; 8 bases fit TRBD2. CDR1 and CDR2 from the germline V gene are SGHNT and YYREEE (reference sequence). The CDR3 length is 16 residues. V trimming: 4 bases; J trimming: 7 bases; junction bases outside the gene matches: 13. The DNA for the CDR3 is TGTGCCAGCAGCGCAGCTAGCGGGTATAAAGGGAATGAGCAGTTCTTC. It specifies CASSAASGYKGNEQFF.

V gene TRBV7-6 combines with J gene TRBJ1-4; D is uncertain. Germline CDR1 SGHVS, CDR2 FNYEAQ. With 3 bases removed from V and 3 bases from J, the gap between germline ends came to 11 bases. The CDR3 has 15 amino acids. DNA for the CDR3: TGTGCCAGCAGCTTGTGGGAGGATTCTAATGAAAAACTGTTTTTT. Translated, it gives CASSLWEDSNEKLFF.

The chain links TRBV27 to TRBJ2-3; a possible D gene is TRBD1 (5 bases). The V and J ends lost 2 bases and 7 bases respectively, with 13 bases between them. In germline, CDR1 is MNHEY, CDR2 SMNVEV (reference sequence). This CDR3 has 14 amino acids. Here the CDR3 reads CASSLGAFGNTQYF. Here the CDR3 DNA reads TGTGCCAGCAGTTTAGGGGCCTTTGGGAATACGCAGTATTTT.

The V and J genes are TRBV5-1 and TRBJ1-5; no definite D call. The V end lost 0 bases, the J end lost 0 bases, and 7 bases lay between the germline ends. Germline V gene sequence: CDR1 SGHRS, CDR2 YFSETQ. The CDR3 is made up of 15 amino acids. The CDR3 DNA is TGCGCCAGCAGCTTGGTCGGTAATAGCAATCAGCCCCAGCATTTT. Translation: CASSLVGNSNQPQHF.

For this clone: This may be a read error: a much more frequent sequence differs by one nucleotide. The CDR3 DNA follows: TGTGCCAGCAGTGACGAGACAGGGGGCGCAGATACGCAGTATTTT. Its protein is CASSDETGGADTQYF. The chain is built from TRBV6-4 and TRBJ2-3; 10 bases fit TRBD1. Germline CDR1 and CDR2: MRHNA and SNTAGT. The ends lost 2 bases at V and 4 bases at J; junction bases unmatched: 3. CDR3 length: 15 residues.

The rearrangement joins TRBV27 to TRBJ2-5; 8 bases agree with TRBD1. The junction had 6 bases not matched to a gene; V was cut back by 5 bases and J by 4 bases. This CDR3 has 14 amino acids. Germline CDR1 reads MNHEY; CDR2 reads SMNVEV (reference sequence). The CDR3, as DNA: TGTGCCAGCAGTAACCGTGACAGGGGAGAGACCCAGTACTTC. This codes for CASSNRDRGETQYF.

This chain connects TRBV27 to TRBJ2-3; tentatively, D is TRBD2 (6 bases). This CDR3 is 16 amino acids long. Trimming removed 7 bases at V and 5 bases at J, with 22 bases between. Germline V gives CDR1 MNHEY, CDR2 SMNVEV (reference sequence). The CDR3 reads CASTTLFRGRGDTQYF. The CDR3 region has the DNA TGTGCCAGCACTACCTTGTTTAGAGGGCGGGGAGATACGCAGTATTTT.

V and J are TRBV9 and TRBJ2-2; TRBD2 aligns across 7 bases. V shed 2 bases and J 6 bases; nucleotides not matched to a gene: 4. This CDR3 spans 14 amino acids. Germline V lookup: CDR1 SGDLS, CDR2 YYNGEE. The CDR3 loop reads CASSVRTSAGELFF. As DNA, the CDR3 is TGTGCCAGCAGCGTCAGGACTAGTGCCGGGGAGCTGTTTTTT.

The CDR3 protein is CASRTGTGGGGELFF. Written as DNA, the CDR3 is TGTGCCAGCAGAACAGGGACAGGGGGAGGCGGGGAGCTGTTTTTT. This rearrangement joins TRBV27 to TRBJ2-2, with 11 positions matching TRBD1. V trimming: 6 bases; J trimming: 7 bases; junction bases outside the gene matches: 7. The germline V gene encodes CDR1 MNHEY and CDR2 SMNVEV (reference sequence). The CDR3 runs to 15 residues.